This TCR beta chain was retrieved from a study of Graves' ophthalmopathy and Graves' hyperthyroidism. This clonotype was seen ten or more times. Between the trimmed V and J ends, which lost 0 bases and 3 bases, there was a span of 6 bases. The CDR3 extends over 13 amino acids. Germline V gives CDR1 SGDLS, CDR2 YYNGEE. Beta-chain TCR CDR3 regions were amplified from RNA transcripts. A first-round RT-PCR used HTBI primers, followed by a second-round multiplex PCR. Using its own MiXCR run on the multiplex PCR reads, TCRdb lists one record per CDR3 protein. Of 400,000 to 500,000 distinct CDR3 sequences in the sample, more than 20% were seen once.

The gene calls are TRBV9 and TRBJ1-2, with unresolved D. Sequencing was carried out using peripheral blood. The source of this sequence is a woman younger than 35 with stable Graves' hyperthyroidism. Here the CDR3 DNA reads TGTGCCAGCAGCGTAGAAGACGACTATGGCTACACCTTC. As protein: CASSVEDDYGYTF.